The rows below give T cell receptor beta chains drawn from one sample of a study of shared clonotypes between healthy human individuals. Clones were read by immunoSEQ multiplex PCR, and TCRdb kept only the in-frame ones, dropping some. Among roughly 500,000 clones, 75% to 85% were seen once, and the ten largest hold roughly 13%. The sample comprised PBMCs. The receptor source for this set is a woman aged 40-49 years in good health. Some clones in this sample may be carry-over from other donors' samples. The CDR3 runs from the conserved cysteine through the conserved F or W. A D gene is named only where the DNA matches it firmly. The size of a clone is reported for some rows only, either as once, few or many, or as a class for expanded clones.

CDR3aa | CDR3nt | j_gene | v_gene | abundance | d_gene
CASSFEGTFYEQYF | TGTGCCAGCAGCTTTGAGGGGACGTTCTACGAGCAGTACTTC | TRBJ2-7 | TRBV7-2 | . | .
CASSLNMSGGRGQPQHF | TGTGCCAGCAGCTTGAATATGAGCGGGGGCCGAGGTCAGCCCCAGCATTTT | TRBJ1-5 | TRBV5-8 | . | .
CASSLGWEGVGSYNEQFF | TGTGCCAGCAGCTTAGGTTGGGAGGGAGTGGGGAGCTACAATGAGCAGTTCTTC | TRBJ2-1 | TRBV13 | . | TRBD2
CASSLPNQETQYF | TGTGCCAGCAGCTTACCTAACCAAGAGACCCAGTACTTC | TRBJ2-5 | TRBV7-2 | . | .
CASREEGGGNTIYF | TGTGCAAGTCGCGAGGAGGGAGGTGGAAACACCATATATTTT | TRBJ1-3 | TRBV12-2 | once | .
CASSQDYGATAYEQYF | TGTGCCAGCAGCCAAGATTACGGGGCAACAGCCTACGAGCAGTACTTC | TRBJ2-7 | TRBV4-2 | once | .
CASSKSGTGSYGYTF | TGTGCCAGCAGCAAATCCGGGACAGGGTCCTATGGCTACACCTTC | TRBJ1-2 | TRBV5-4 | . | TRBD1
CASSLFGRPRAEAFF | TGTGCCAGCAGCTTATTTGGGCGGCCGAGAGCTGAAGCTTTCTTT | TRBJ1-1 | TRBV11-2 | . | .
CSVAQGPNQPQHF | TGCAGCGTTGCCCAGGGGCCAAATCAGCCCCAGCATTTT | TRBJ1-5 | TRBV29-1 | many | .
CASSLEANRPQHF | TGTGCCAGCAGCTTAGAGGCTAATCGGCCCCAGCATTTT | TRBJ1-5 | TRBV7-2 | . | .
CASSSWVRGNTEAFF | TGTGCCAGCAGCTCGTGGGTAAGAGGGAACACTGAAGCTTTCTTT | TRBJ1-1 | TRBV5-6 | . | .
CASSFRGFDQPQHF | TGTGCCAGCAGCTTCCGGGGCTTCGATCAGCCCCAGCATTTT | TRBJ1-5 | TRBV5-5 | . | .
CASSPDSANTGELFF | TGTGCCAGCAGCCCGGACAGCGCCAACACCGGGGAGCTGTTTTTT | TRBJ2-2 | TRBV7-3 | . | .
CASSYRQSGVTDTQYF | TGTGCCAGCAGCTATCGACAGTCAGGGGTCACAGATACGCAGTATTTT | TRBJ2-3 | TRBV7-3 | . | .
CASSLVGNEQFF | TGTGCCAGCAGCTTAGTGGGGAATGAGCAGTTCTTC | TRBJ2-1 | TRBV7-9 | . | .
CASSPTGTNEKLFF | TGTGCCAGCTCACCGACAGGGACTAATGAAAAACTGTTTTTT | TRBJ1-4 | TRBV18 | . | TRBD1
CASSPKGGDTQYF | TGTGCCAGCAGCCCCAAGGGAGGGGATACGCAGTATTTT | TRBJ2-3 | TRBV11-3 | once | TRBD2
CASSYSGTSGEQYF | TGTGCCAGCAGTTATAGTGGGACTAGCGGAGAGCAGTACTTC | TRBJ2-7 | TRBV6-5 | . | TRBD2
CATSRVSATSGTRYQETQYF | TGTGCCACCAGCAGAGTATCGGCTACTAGCGGAACCCGATACCAAGAGACCCAGTACTTC | TRBJ2-5 | TRBV15 | . | TRBD2
CASSLTGQSYEQYF | TGTGCCAGCAGTTTAACCGGACAGTCCTACGAGCAGTACTTC | TRBJ2-7 | TRBV27 | . | .
CASSDGSRNTDTQYF | TGTGCCAGCAGTGATGGTAGCCGAAACACAGATACGCAGTATTTT | TRBJ2-3 | TRBV2 | . | .
CASSSLAGDEQFF | TGTGCCAGCAGCTCACTAGCGGGGGATGAGCAGTTCTTC | TRBJ2-1 | TRBV7-3 | many | TRBD2
CASSWGGSVAEAFF | TGTGCCAGCAGCTGGGGGGGGTCGGTCGCTGAAGCTTTCTTT | TRBJ1-1 | TRBV5-8 | . | .
CSVEFGEGGTEAFF | TGCAGCGTTGAATTTGGAGAGGGGGGGACTGAAGCTTTCTTT | TRBJ1-1 | TRBV29-1 | . | .
CASSILAGGGNNEQFF | TGTGCCAGTAGTATACTAGCGGGAGGTGGGAACAATGAGCAGTTCTTC | TRBJ2-1 | TRBV19 | many | TRBD2
CASSPQGAEAFF | TGTGCCAGCTCACCACAGGGAGCGGAAGCTTTCTTT | TRBJ1-1 | TRBV18 | . | .
CASSLASPTYEQYF | TGCGCCAGCAGCTTGGCCAGCCCGACCTACGAGCAGTACTTC | TRBJ2-7 | TRBV5-1 | few | .
CASSPFGRGETQYF | TGTGCCAGCAGCCCCTTTGGTAGGGGAGAGACCCAGTACTTC | TRBJ2-5 | TRBV28 | . | .
CASSRGTGGEKLFF | TGTGCCAGCAGCCGAGGGACAGGGGGAGAAAAACTGTTTTTT | TRBJ1-4 | TRBV2 | . | TRBD1
CASSRTANQETQYF | TGTGCCAGCAGCCGAACAGCAAACCAAGAGACCCAGTACTTC | TRBJ2-5 | TRBV7-8 | . | .
CASSGGTSGYEQYF | TGCGCCAGCAGCGGCGGGACTAGCGGCTACGAGCAGTACTTC | TRBJ2-7 | TRBV5-1 | . | TRBD2
CASSLAGDYEQYF | TGTGCCAGCTCCCTAGCGGGGGACTACGAGCAGTACTTC | TRBJ2-7 | TRBV18 | . | TRBD2
CASTRAEGRNNEKLFF | TGTGCCAGCACGAGGGCAGAGGGCCGGAATAATGAAAAACTGTTTTTT | TRBJ1-4 | TRBV2 | . | .
CASSEGWDSSTYEQYF | TGTGCCAGCAGTGAAGGTTGGGACAGCTCGACCTACGAGCAGTACTTC | TRBJ2-7 | TRBV25-1 | . | TRBD1
CASSLVGGGTEAFF | TGTGCCAGCAGCTTAGTTGGGGGAGGAACTGAAGCTTTCTTT | TRBJ1-1 | TRBV7-2 | . | .
CASSPGQGFFF | TGTGCCAGCAGCCCGGGACAGGGGTTTTTCTTT | TRBJ1-1 | TRBV7-3 | . | TRBD1
CASSFQGVYQPQHF | TGTGCCAGCAGCTTCCAGGGGGTTTATCAGCCCCAGCATTTT | TRBJ1-5 | TRBV7-8 | . | TRBD1
CASSSPDLRRADTEAFF | TGTGCCAGCAGCTCCCCCGATCTTAGGAGGGCGGACACTGAAGCTTTCTTT | TRBJ1-1 | TRBV13 | . | .
CASSTTGDSPLHF | TGTGCCAGCAGCACCACAGGGGACTCACCCCTCCACTTT | TRBJ1-6 | TRBV7-9 | few | TRBD1
CASSRAGVGQETQYF | TGTGCCAGCAGCCGAGCGGGAGTAGGACAAGAGACCCAGTACTTC | TRBJ2-5 | TRBV6-5 | once | TRBD2
CASSLWTGDSGGAEKLFF | TGCGCCAGCAGTCTATGGACAGGGGACTCGGGTGGGGCTGAAAAACTGTTTTTT | TRBJ1-4 | TRBV5-1 | . | TRBD1
CASSLTLGADTGELFF | TGTGCCAGCAGCTTAACGTTAGGGGCCGACACCGGGGAGCTGTTTTTT | TRBJ2-2 | TRBV7-3 | . | .
CAWENYNEQFF | TGTGCCTGGGAAAACTACAATGAGCAGTTCTTC | TRBJ2-1 | TRBV30 | . | .
CASSQAGTSLTGELFF | TGTGCCAGCAGTCAAGCCGGGACTAGCCTTACCGGGGAGCTGTTTTTT | TRBJ2-2 | TRBV4-2 | . | TRBD2
CASSLASSGRALEQFF | TGTGCCAGCAGCTTAGCTTCAAGCGGGAGGGCCCTTGAGCAGTTCTTC | TRBJ2-1 | TRBV11-1 | . | TRBD2
CAWSPRGETQYF | TGTGCCTGGAGTCCTAGGGGAGAGACCCAGTACTTC | TRBJ2-5 | TRBV30 | once | .
CASSEGIPGQGIYEQYF | TGTGCCAGCAGTGAAGGGATTCCGGGACAGGGTATCTACGAGCAGTACTTC | TRBJ2-7 | TRBV25-1 | . | TRBD1
CASSVAGNDNEQFF | TGCGCCAGCAGCGTCGCTGGCAACGACAATGAGCAGTTCTTC | TRBJ2-1 | TRBV10-1 | . | .
CASSEEPSSYNEQFF | TGCGCCAGCAGCGAGGAACCCAGCTCCTACAATGAGCAGTTCTTC | TRBJ2-1 | TRBV5-1 | . | .
CASSEGVGTEAFF | TGTGCCAGCAGCGAGGGGGTAGGCACTGAAGCTTTCTTT | TRBJ1-1 | TRBV9 | . | .
CASSLGAATEAFF | TGTGCCAGCAGCTTAGGTGCGGCCACTGAAGCTTTCTTT | TRBJ1-1 | TRBV5-5 | once | .
CASSLVANSRVGELFF | TGCGCCAGCAGCTTGGTCGCGAACAGCCGGGTCGGGGAGCTGTTTTTT | TRBJ2-2 | TRBV5-1 | . | .
CASSSIAGGPYNEQFF | TGTGCCAGCAGCTCTATAGCGGGAGGGCCCTACAATGAGCAGTTCTTC | TRBJ2-1 | TRBV11-1 | . | TRBD2
CASSPSWAQSYEQYF | TGTGCCAGCAGCCCTTCCTGGGCCCAATCCTACGAGCAGTACTTC | TRBJ2-7 | TRBV2 | once | .
CASSARGNRGVQFF | TGTGCCAGCAGCGCCCGGGGGAATCGGGGGGTGCAGTTCTTC | TRBJ2-1 | TRBV11-2 | . | TRBD2
CASSQRAEYSYNEQFF | TGTGCCAGCAGCCAGCGAGCGGAGTACTCCTACAATGAGCAGTTCTTC | TRBJ2-1 | TRBV4-2 | . | .
CASSLSNSVNEQFF | TGTGCCAGCAGCTTATCTAATAGCGTCAATGAGCAGTTCTTC | TRBJ2-1 | TRBV7-3 | once | .
CASSPSLAGAGTDTQYF | TGTGCCAGCTCACCAAGCCTAGCGGGAGCGGGCACAGATACGCAGTATTTT | TRBJ2-3 | TRBV18 | . | TRBD2